This paragraph reports one TCR beta chain. Its antigen is currently unknown. Stated treatment: roughly nine-day PBMC culture with coronavirus spike peptide pools or control peptides (ViraFEST assay). T cells were expanded with peptide pools, and expanded clonotypes were identified by TCR sequencing. March to December 2020 was the span of positive PCR dates, which predated US Alpha, Beta and Delta variants. This specimen comes from a study of vaccination and CD4 T cells after COVID-19. The wider study: Six males and four females constituted the convalescent cohort, two of whom were Hispanic. A median of 101 days (range 35 to 161) separated diagnosis from post-COVID sampling.

The assay that was used to sequence DNA from cultured CD4+ T cells was the Oncomine TCR Beta short-read assay. TCRdb passed the PCR reads through MiXCR, listing each CDR3 protein once. The top ten hold under 20% of the sample, which has over 10,000 distinct CDR3 sequences, 45% to 50% seen once. In germline, CDR1 is SEHNR, CDR2 FQNEAQ (reference sequence). The trim removed 6 bases at V and 3 bases at J, leaving 16 bases unmatched. The CDR3 extends over 17 amino acids. The sample comprised CD4+ T cells from blood, cultured in vitro. The clonotype was recovered from a human donor who had recovered from COVID-19. The chain couples TRBV7-9 to TRBJ2-5; 7 bases agree with TRBD1. The CDR3 here is CASSRTRDRKRKETQYF. The CDR3 nucleotides are TGTGCCAGCAGTCGAACTAGGGACAGAAAAAGAAAAGAGACCCAGTACTTC. The full variable domain, with the rest looked up from reference TRBV7-9 and TRBJ2-5, is DTGVSQNPRHKITKRGQNVTFRCDPISEHNRLYWYRQTLGQGPEFLTYFQNEAQLEKSRLLSDRFSAERPKGSFSTLEIQRTEQGDSAMYLCASSRTRDRKRKETQYFGPGTRLLVL.